The 22 T cell receptor beta chains in this list originate from one sample, sequenced in a study of blood T cell repertoires in COVID-19. Repertoires were generated with immunoSEQ multiplex PCR, while TCRdb's copy carries only in-frame clones and drops some. The sample carries tens of thousands of clones, around 90% recorded once. The material sequenced was peripheral blood. Source of these receptors: a human donor in a cohort sampled during active COVID-19.

V usage is TRBV7-9 and J usage is TRBJ1-1, with D uncertain. The germline gives CDR1 SEHNR, CDR2 FQNEAQ (reference sequence). Trimming took 5 bases from V and 5 from J, leaving 9 bases between them. This CDR3 spans 12 amino acids. The chain's CDR3 is CASSRGPTEAFF. The DNA for the CDR3 is TGTGCCAGCAGCCGAGGCCCTACTGAAGCTTTCTTT.

The chain combines TRBV4-1 with TRBJ2-1; TRBD2 aligns across 9 bases. V gave up 4 bases and J gave up 9 bases; unmatched junction bases: 13. The germline V gene has CDR1 MGHRA and CDR2 YSYEKL. This CDR3 has 16 amino acids. The CDR3 loop reads CASSLRRGGLVSEQFF. CDR3 DNA: TGCGCCAGCAGCCTGAGGCGGGGGGGCCTCGTAAGTGAGCAGTTCTTC.

The chain recombines TRBV11-2 with TRBJ2-2, with 8 bases matching TRBD2. CDR3 length equals 16 residues. The J segment lost 1 base and the V segment lost 5 bases, leaving 6 bases of the junction unmatched. Germline-derived CDR1 and CDR2 are SGHAT and FQNNGV. In DNA form, the CDR3 reads TGTGCCAGCAGCCCCCTCCGGGGGGGGAACACCGGGGAGCTGTTTTTT. Protein: CASSPLRGGNTGELFF.

This rearrangement joins TRBV12-3 or TRBV12-4 to TRBJ2-7, with TRBD1 as a possible D gene (7 bases). CDR3 size: 13 residues. Trimming pared 6 bases from V and 3 bases from J, leaving 12 bases between. The CDR3 DNA follows: TGTGCCAGCAGCGCGGGACAGAGCTACGAGCAGTACTTC. Residues: CASSAGQSYEQYF.

The J gene is TRBJ2-7, the V gene TRBV28, with 10 positions matching TRBD1. CDR3 length: 19 amino acids. CDR1 and CDR2 from the germline V gene are MDHEN and SYDVKM. With V trimmed by 5 bases and J by 4 bases, 20 bases remained unmatched. In nucleotides, the CDR3 is TGTGCCAGCAGTCCAACCGCGCCGACAGGGGGCATACCGGTTTACGAGCAGTACTTC. This gives the protein CASSPTAPTGGIPVYEQYF.

This chain connects TRBV4-1 to TRBJ2-7, with D possibly TRBD2 on 5 matching bases. Germline V gene lookup returns CDR1 MGHRA and CDR2 YSYEKL. The CDR3 runs 20 residues. Trimming left V 0 bases short and J 3 bases short, with 27 bases between. DNA of the CDR3: TGCGCCAGCAGCCAAGAAGGAGGCGAGACAACTTCCCTCCGGGACTACGAGCAGTACTTC. The encoded protein is CASSQEGGETTSLRDYEQYF.

The genes are TRBV7-8 and TRBJ2-7; a possible D gene is TRBD1 (6 bases). In germline, CDR1 is SGHVS, CDR2 FQNEAQ. V was pared by 6 bases and J by 5 bases, with 14 bases between. This CDR3 spans 13 amino acids. The CDR3 loop is CASSLDRIHEQYF. CDR3 bases: TGTGCCAGCAGTCTTGACAGGATCCACGAGCAGTACTTC.

The V and J genes are TRBV4-2 and TRBJ2-7, with TRBD1 matching 7 bases. The V and J ends lost 6 bases and 3 bases, in that order; junction bases with no gene match: 11. Germline V lookup: CDR1 LGHNA, CDR2 YNFKEQ. CDR3 size: 15 residues. Written as DNA, the CDR3 is TGTGCCAGCAGTTCTGGGGGACAGATTTACTACGAGCAGTACTTC. It codes for CASSSGGQIYYEQYF.

The rearrangement uses TRBV27 and TRBJ2-7; 9 bases line up with TRBD1. The CDR3 is 14 residues long. From germline, CDR1 is MNHEY and CDR2 SMNVEV (reference sequence). V lost 5 bases and J lost 8; bases outside the gene matches: 10. CDR3 protein: CASSPPPGQGKQYF. CDR3 nucleotide sequence: TGTGCCAGCAGTCCTCCCCCCGGACAGGGGAAGCAGTACTTC.

The chain has TRBV6-6 and TRBJ2-6; D possibly corresponds to TRBD1 (5 bases). Deletions cut 7 bases from V and 4 bases from J, with 14 bases between. The CDR3 runs to 15 residues. Germline V gene sequence: CDR1 MNHNY, CDR2 SVGAGI (reference sequence). CDR3 DNA: TGTGCCAGCAAGCTTCCAGGGCTCGGGGCCAACGTCCTGACTTTC. Protein product: CASKLPGLGANVLTF.

The J gene is TRBJ1-2, the V gene TRBV4-3, with D unresolved. The CDR3 has 15 residues. The V gene lost 3 bases and the J gene lost 8 bases, with 19 bases spanning the gap. Germline assignment: CDR1 LGHNA and CDR2 YSLEER. CDR3 amino acids: CASSHPRTDLGGYTF. DNA of the CDR3: TGCGCCAGCAGCCACCCCAGGACTGACTTGGGAGGCTACACCTTC.

This clone was detected once. The DNA of the CDR3 is TGTGCCAGCAGATTACCAGGGGGCTATGGCTACACCTTC. It translates to CASRLPGGYGYTF. The chain joins TRBV12-3 or TRBV12-4 to TRBJ1-2; 7 bases are a match to TRBD1. Unmatched junction bases numbered 5, after V lost 6 bases and J lost 4 bases. The CDR3 has 13 amino acids.

The rearrangement joins TRBV6-5 to TRBJ2-3; 9 bases line up with TRBD1. V dropped 5 bases and J dropped 6; count of bases not matched to a gene: 3. The length of the CDR3 is 13 residues. Germline CDR1 reads MNHEY; CDR2 reads SVGAGI. Here the CDR3 reads CASSPDRGDTQYF. The CDR3, as DNA: TGTGCCAGCAGTCCCGACAGGGGGGATACGCAGTATTTT.

The CDR3 nucleotides read TGTGCCAGCTCACCGTACTTCAAACCTGTCCCCTACGAGCAGTACTTC. Its protein is CASSPYFKPVPYEQYF. V is TRBV18 and J is TRBJ2-7; the D is unclear. Germline assignment: CDR1 KGHSH and CDR2 LQKENI. This CDR3 is 16 amino acids long. V was shortened by 3 bases and J by 2 bases, with 17 bases between the two germline ends.

The J gene is TRBJ1-1, the V gene TRBV11-2; D is ambiguous. Per the germline V gene, CDR1 is SGHAT and CDR2 is FQNNGV. V was trimmed by 2 bases and J by 3 bases, leaving 7 bases between them. The CDR3 covers 13 residues. The CDR3 loop reads CASSLNPYTEAFF. The CDR3 DNA reads TGTGCCAGCAGCTTAAATCCGTACACTGAAGCTTTCTTT. Full variable domain (missing parts from reference TRBV11-2 and TRBJ1-1): EAGVAQSPRYKIIEKRQSVAFWCNPISGHATLYWYQQILGQGPKLLIQFQNNGVVDDSQLPKDRFSAERLKGVDSTLKIQPAKLEDSAVYLCASSLNPYTEAFFGQGTRLTVV.

The genes are TRBV5-1 and TRBJ2-7, with 13 bases fitting TRBD2. The CDR3 covers 15 residues. CDR1 and CDR2 from the germline V gene are SGHRS and YFSETQ. The V and J ends lost 2 bases and 7 bases, in that order; junction bases with no gene match: 6. CDR3 DNA sequence: TGCGCCAGCAGCTTACTAGCGGGGGGGCCGAGTGAGCAGTACTTC. Its translation is CASSLLAGGPSEQYF.

The chain recombines TRBV11-2 with TRBJ2-7, with TRBD2 identical over 9 bases. Per germline, CDR1 SGHAT and CDR2 FQNNGV. J gave up 0 bases and V 4 bases, and 4 bases lay outside the gene matches. The CDR3 is 15 amino acids. Here the CDR3 reads CASSSSGVPSYEQYF. The CDR3 DNA reads as TGTGCCAGCAGCTCTAGCGGGGTTCCCTCCTACGAGCAGTACTTC.

This clone was observed once. The chain employs TRBV18 and TRBJ1-2; D is possibly TRBD1 (6 bases). Germline values: CDR1 KGHSH, CDR2 LQKENI. Trimming removed 4 bases at V and 6 bases at J, with 9 bases between. CDR3 size: 12 residues. The CDR3 spells CASSQGGHGYTF. CDR3 bases: TGTGCCAGCTCACAGGGGGGGCATGGCTACACCTTC. Based on the CDR3 plus reference TRBV18 and TRBJ1-2, the full variable domain is NAGVMQNPRHLVRRRGQEARLRCSPMKGHSHVYWYRQLPEEGLKFMVYLQKENIIDESGMPKERFSAEFPKEGPSILRIQQVVRGDSAAYFCASSQGGHGYTFGSGTRLTVV.

The chain links TRBV4-1 to TRBJ1-2; the match to TRBD1 covers 7 bases. The J segment lost 3 bases and the V segment lost 0 bases, leaving 1 base of the junction unmatched. CDR1 MGHRA and CDR2 YSYEKL come from the germline V gene. This CDR3 contains 14 residues. In nucleotides, the CDR3 is TGCGCCAGCAGCCAAGAGACAGGGCACTATGGCTACACCTTC. This translates into CASSQETGHYGYTF.

The gene calls are TRBV11-2 and TRBJ1-2, with 7 bases lining up with TRBD1. The CDR3 spans 14 residues. CDR1 SGHAT and CDR2 FQNNGV come from the germline V gene. Unmatched junction bases numbered 2, after V lost 2 bases and J lost 2 bases. CDR3 amino acids: CASSLTGVNYGYTF. The CDR3, as DNA: TGTGCCAGCAGCTTAACAGGGGTAAACTATGGCTACACCTTC.

The chain links TRBV5-1 to TRBJ2-7; tentative D call: TRBD2 (5 bases). Looked up from germline, CDR1 is SGHRS and CDR2 is YFSETQ. V lost 3 bases, J lost 5 bases, and 12 bases lay in between. The CDR3 is made up of 13 amino acids. The CDR3 nucleotides read TGCGCCAGCAGCTGGAACGGGGTAGACGAGCAGTACTTC. Residues: CASSWNGVDEQYF.

The chain couples TRBV19 to TRBJ1-3, with 9 bases lining up with TRBD1. V lost 5 bases and J lost 0; bases outside the gene matches: 11. CDR1 and CDR2 (germline): LNHDA, SQIVND (reference sequence). The CDR3 has 18 amino acids. The chain's CDR3 is CASSHTGGLPPSGNTIYF. Here the CDR3 DNA reads TGTGCCAGTAGTCACACAGGGGGCCTCCCCCCCTCTGGAAACACCATATATTTT.